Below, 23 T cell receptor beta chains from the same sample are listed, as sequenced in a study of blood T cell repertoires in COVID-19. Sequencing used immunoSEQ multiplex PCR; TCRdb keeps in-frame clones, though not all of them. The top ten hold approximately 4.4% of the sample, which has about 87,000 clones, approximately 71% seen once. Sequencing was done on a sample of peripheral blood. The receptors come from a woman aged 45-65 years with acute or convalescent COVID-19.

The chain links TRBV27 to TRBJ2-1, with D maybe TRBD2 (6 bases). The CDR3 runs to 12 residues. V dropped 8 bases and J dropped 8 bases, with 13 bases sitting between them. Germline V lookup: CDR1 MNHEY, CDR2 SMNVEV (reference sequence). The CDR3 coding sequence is TGTGCCAGCTTTAGTGGGGGGTATGAGCAGTTCTTC. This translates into CASFSGGYEQFF.

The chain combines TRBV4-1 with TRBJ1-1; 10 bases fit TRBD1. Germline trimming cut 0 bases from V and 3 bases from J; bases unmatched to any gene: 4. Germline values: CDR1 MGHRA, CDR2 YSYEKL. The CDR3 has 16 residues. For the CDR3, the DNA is TGCGCCAGCAGCCAAGAACCTGGGACAGGGGACACTGAAGCTTTCTTT. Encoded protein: CASSQEPGTGDTEAFF.

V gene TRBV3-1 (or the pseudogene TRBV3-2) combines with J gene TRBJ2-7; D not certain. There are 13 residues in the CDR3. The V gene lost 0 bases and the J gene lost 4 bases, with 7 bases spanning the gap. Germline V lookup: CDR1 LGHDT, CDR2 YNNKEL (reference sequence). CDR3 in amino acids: CASSQESVYEQYF. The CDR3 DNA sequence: TGTGCCAGCAGCCAAGAGAGCGTTTACGAGCAGTACTTC.

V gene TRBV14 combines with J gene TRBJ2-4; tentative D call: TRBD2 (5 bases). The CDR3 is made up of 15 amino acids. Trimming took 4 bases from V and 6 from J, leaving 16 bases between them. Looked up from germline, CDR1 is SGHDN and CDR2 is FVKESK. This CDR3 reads CASSPPQLAGNIQYF. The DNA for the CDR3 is TGTGCCAGCAGCCCGCCGCAGCTAGCTGGAAACATTCAGTACTTC.

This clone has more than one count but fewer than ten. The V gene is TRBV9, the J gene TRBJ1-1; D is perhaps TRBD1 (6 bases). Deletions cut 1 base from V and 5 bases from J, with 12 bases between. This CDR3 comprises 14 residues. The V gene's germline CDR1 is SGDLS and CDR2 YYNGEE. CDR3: CASSVRGFGTEAFF. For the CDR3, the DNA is TGTGCCAGCAGCGTAAGGGGGTTCGGGACTGAAGCTTTCTTT.

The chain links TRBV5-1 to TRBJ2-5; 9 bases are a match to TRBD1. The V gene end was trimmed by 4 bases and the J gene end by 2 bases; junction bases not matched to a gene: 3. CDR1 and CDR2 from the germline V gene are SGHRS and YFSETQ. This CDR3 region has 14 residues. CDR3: CASSIGTGQETQYF. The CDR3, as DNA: TGCGCCAGCAGCATAGGGACAGGGCAAGAGACCCAGTACTTC.

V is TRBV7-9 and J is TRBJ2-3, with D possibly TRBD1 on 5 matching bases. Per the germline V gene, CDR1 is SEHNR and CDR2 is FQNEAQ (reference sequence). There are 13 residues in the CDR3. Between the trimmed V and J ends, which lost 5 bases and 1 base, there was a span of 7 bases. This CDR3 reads CASSMGRTDTQYF. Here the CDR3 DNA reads TGTGCCAGCAGCATGGGGCGCACAGATACGCAGTATTTT.

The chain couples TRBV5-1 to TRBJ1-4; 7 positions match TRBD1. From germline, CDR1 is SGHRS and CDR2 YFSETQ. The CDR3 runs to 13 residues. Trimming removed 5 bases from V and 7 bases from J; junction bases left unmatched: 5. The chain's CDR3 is CASRQGGREKLFF. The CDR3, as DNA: TGCGCCAGCAGGCAAGGGGGCCGTGAAAAACTGTTTTTT. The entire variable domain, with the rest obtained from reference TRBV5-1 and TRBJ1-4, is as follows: KAGVTQTPRYLIKTRGQQVTLSCSPISGHRSVSWYQQTPGQGLQFLFEYFSETQRNKGNFPGRFSGRQFSNSRSEMNVSTLELGDSALYLCASRQGGREKLFFGSGTQLSVL.

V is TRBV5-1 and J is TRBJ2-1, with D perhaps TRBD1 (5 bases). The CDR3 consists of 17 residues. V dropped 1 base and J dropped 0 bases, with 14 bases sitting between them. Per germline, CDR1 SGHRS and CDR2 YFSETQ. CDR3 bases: TGCGCCAGCAGCTTGACCAGACAGTCTAGCTCCTACAATGAGCAGTTCTTC. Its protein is CASSLTRQSSSYNEQFF.

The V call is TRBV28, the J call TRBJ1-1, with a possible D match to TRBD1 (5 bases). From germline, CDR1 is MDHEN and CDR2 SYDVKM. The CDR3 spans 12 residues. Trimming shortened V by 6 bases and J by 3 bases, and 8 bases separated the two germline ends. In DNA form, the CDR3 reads TGTGCCAGCAGCGAGACAGACACTGAAGCTTTCTTT. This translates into CASSETDTEAFF.

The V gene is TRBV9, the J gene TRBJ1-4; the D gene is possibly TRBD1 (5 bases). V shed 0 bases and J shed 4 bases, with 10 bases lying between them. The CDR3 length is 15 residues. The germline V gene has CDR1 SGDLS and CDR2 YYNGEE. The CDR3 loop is CASSVGTGFNEKLFF. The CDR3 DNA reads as TGTGCCAGCAGCGTAGGTACAGGTTTTAATGAAAAACTGTTTTTT.

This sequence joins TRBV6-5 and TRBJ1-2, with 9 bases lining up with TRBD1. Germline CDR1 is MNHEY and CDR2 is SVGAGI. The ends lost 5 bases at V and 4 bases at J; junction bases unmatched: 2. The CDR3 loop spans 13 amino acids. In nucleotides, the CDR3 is TGTGCCAGCAGTCGGGACAGGGTCTATGGCTACACCTTC. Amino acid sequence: CASSRDRVYGYTF.

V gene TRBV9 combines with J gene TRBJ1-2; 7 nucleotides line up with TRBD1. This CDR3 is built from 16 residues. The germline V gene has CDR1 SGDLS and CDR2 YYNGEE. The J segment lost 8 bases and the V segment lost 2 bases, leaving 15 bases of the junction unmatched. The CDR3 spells CASSVDPGTAREGYTF. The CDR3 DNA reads TGTGCCAGCAGCGTTGACCCGGGGACAGCCAGGGAGGGCTACACCTTC.

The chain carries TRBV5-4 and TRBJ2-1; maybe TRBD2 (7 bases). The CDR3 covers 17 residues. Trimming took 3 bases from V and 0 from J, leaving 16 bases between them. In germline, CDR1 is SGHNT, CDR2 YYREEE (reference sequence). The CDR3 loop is CASSWGPGGGSYNEQFF. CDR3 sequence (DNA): TGTGCCAGCAGCTGGGGGCCGGGCGGGGGCTCCTACAATGAGCAGTTCTTC. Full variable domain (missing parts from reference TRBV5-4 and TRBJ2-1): ETGVTQSPTHLIKTRGQQVTLRCSSQSGHNTVSWYQQALGQGPQFIFQYYREEENGRGNFPPRFSGLQFPNYSSELNVNALELDDSALYLCASSWGPGGGSYNEQFFGPGTRLTVL.

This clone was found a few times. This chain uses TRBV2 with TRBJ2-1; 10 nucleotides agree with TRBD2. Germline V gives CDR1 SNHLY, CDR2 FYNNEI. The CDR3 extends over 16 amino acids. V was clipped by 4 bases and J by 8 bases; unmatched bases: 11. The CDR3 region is CASSGRKRGGRYEQFF. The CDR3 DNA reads TGTGCCAGCAGTGGAAGAAAGCGGGGGGGCCGTTATGAGCAGTTCTTC.

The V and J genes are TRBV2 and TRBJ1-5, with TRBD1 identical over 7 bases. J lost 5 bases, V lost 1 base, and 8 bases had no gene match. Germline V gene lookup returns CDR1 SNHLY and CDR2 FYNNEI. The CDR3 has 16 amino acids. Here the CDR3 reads CASSEGQGTRHQPQHF. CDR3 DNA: TGTGCCAGCAGTGAAGGACAGGGTACCCGCCATCAGCCCCAGCATTTT.

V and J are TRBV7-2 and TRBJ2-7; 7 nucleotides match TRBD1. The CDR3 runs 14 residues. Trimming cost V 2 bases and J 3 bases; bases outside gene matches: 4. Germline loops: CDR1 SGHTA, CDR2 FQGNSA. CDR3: CASSLSQGDYEQYF. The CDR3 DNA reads TGTGCCAGCAGCTTATCGCAGGGGGACTACGAGCAGTACTTC. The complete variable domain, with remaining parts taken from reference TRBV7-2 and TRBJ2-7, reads GAGVSQSPSNKVTEKGKDVELRCDPISGHTALYWYRQSLGQGLEFLIYFQGNSAPDKSGLPSDRFSAERTGGSVSTLTIQRTQQEDSAVYLCASSLSQGDYEQYFGPGTRLTVT.

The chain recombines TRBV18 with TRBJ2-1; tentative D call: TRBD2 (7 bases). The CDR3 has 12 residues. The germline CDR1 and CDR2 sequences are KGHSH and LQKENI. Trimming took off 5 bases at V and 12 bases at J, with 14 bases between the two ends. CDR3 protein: CASSSGGLAQFF. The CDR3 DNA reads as TGTGCCAGCTCATCGGGGGGCCTGGCGCAGTTCTTC.

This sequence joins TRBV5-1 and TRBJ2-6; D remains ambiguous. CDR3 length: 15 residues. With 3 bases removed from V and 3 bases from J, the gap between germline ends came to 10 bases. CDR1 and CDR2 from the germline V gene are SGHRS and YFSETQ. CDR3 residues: CASSSGSGGANVLTF. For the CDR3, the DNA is TGCGCCAGCAGCTCCGGATCGGGTGGGGCCAACGTCCTGACTTTC.

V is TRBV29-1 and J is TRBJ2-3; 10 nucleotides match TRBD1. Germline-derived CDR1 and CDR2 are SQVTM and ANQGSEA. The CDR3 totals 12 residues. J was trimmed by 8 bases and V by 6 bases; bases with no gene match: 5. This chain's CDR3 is CSVGDRGFTQYF. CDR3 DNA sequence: TGCAGCGTCGGGGACAGGGGCTTTACGCAGTATTTT.

The CDR3 DNA reads TGTGCCATCAGTAGATCCAGCGGGGGCGCAACACTAGATACGCAGTATTTT. This sequence encodes CAISRSSGGATLDTQYF. The rearrangement joins TRBV10-3 to TRBJ2-3; 8 bases fit TRBD2. This CDR3 contains 17 residues. Germline loops: CDR1 ENHRY, CDR2 SYGVKD. V trimming: 5 bases; J trimming: 5 bases; junction bases outside the gene matches: 15.

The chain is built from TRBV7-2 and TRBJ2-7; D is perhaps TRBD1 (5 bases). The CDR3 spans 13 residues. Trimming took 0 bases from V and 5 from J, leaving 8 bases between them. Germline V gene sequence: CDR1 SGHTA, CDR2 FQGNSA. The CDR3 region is CASSLATGHEQYF. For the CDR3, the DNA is TGTGCCAGCAGCTTAGCTACAGGCCACGAGCAGTACTTC.

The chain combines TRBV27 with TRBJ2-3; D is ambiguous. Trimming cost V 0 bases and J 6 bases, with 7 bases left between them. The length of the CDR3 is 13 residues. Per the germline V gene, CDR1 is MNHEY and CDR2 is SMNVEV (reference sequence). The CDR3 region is CASSLSWRDTQYF. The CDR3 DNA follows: TGTGCCAGCAGTTTATCCTGGCGGGATACGCAGTATTTT.